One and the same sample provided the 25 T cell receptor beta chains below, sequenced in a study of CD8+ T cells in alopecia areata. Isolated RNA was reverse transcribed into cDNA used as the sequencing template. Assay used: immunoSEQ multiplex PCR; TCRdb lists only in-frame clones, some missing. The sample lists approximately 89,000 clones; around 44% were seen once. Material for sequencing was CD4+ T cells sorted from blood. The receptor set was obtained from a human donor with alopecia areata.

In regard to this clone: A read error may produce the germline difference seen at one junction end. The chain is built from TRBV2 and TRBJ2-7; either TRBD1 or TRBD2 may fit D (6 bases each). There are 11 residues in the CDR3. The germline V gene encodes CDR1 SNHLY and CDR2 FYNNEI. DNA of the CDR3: TGTGCCAGCATTGGAGGGGACACCTATATCTTC. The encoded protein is CASIGGDTYIF. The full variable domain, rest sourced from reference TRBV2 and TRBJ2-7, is EPEVTQTPSHQVTQMGQEVILRCVPISNHLYFYWYRQILGQKVEFLVSFYNNEISEKSEIFDDQFSVERPDGSNFTLKIRSTKLEDSAMYFCASIGGDTYIFGPGTRLTVT.

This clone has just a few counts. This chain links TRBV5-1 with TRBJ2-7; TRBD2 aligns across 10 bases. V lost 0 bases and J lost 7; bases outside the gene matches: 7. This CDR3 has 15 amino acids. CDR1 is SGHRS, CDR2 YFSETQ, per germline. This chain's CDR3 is CASSLEAGGLREQYF. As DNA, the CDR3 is TGCGCCAGCAGCTTGGAAGCGGGAGGGCTAAGGGAGCAGTACTTC.

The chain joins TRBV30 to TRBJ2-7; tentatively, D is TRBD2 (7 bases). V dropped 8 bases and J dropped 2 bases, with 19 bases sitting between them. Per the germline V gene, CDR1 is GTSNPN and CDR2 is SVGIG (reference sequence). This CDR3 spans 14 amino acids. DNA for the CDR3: TGTGCCACGAATTCCCGGGGGGCGGCCTACGAGCAGTACTTC. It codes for CATNSRGAAYEQYF.

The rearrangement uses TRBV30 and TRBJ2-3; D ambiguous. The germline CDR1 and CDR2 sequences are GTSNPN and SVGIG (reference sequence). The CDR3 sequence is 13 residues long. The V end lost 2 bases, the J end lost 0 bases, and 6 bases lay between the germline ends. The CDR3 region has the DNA TGTGCCTGGAGTCGGCCTAGCACAGATACGCAGTATTTT. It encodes CAWSRPSTDTQYF. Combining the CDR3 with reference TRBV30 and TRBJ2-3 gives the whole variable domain SQTIHQWPATLVQPVGSPLSLECTVEGTSNPNLYWYRQAAGRGLQLLFYSVGIGQISSEVPQNLSASRPQDRQFILSSKKLLLSDSGFYLCAWSRPSTDTQYFGPGTRLTVL.

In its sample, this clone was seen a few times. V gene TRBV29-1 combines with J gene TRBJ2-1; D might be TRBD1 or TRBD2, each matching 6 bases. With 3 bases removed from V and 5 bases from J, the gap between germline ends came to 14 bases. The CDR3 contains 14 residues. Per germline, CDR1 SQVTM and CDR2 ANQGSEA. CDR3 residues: CSVDLGGLHNEQFF. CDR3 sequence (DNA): TGCAGCGTTGATCTAGGGGGGTTGCACAATGAGCAGTTCTTC.

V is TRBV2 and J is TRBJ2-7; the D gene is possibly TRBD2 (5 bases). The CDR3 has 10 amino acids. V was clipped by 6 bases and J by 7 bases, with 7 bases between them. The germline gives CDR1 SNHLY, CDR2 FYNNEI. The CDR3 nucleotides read TGTGCCAGCAGCTCGGGAGAGCAGTACTTC. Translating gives CASSSGEQYF.

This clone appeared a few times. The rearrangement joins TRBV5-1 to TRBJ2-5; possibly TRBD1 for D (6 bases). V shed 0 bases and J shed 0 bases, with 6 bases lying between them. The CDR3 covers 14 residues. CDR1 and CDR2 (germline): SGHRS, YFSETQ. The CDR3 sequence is CASSLEGDQETQYF. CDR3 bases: TGCGCCAGCAGCTTGGAGGGGGACCAAGAGACCCAGTACTTC.

The CDR3 region is CAGPRGTGNTEAFF. DNA for the CDR3: TGTGCCGGGCCGAGGGGGACAGGGAACACTGAAGCTTTCTTT. V and J are TRBV30 and TRBJ1-1, with 8 bases fitting TRBD1. Per germline, CDR1 GTSNPN and CDR2 SVGIG (reference sequence). The trim removed 8 bases at V and 1 base at J, leaving 9 bases unmatched. The CDR3 is 14 residues long.

The CDR3 DNA sequence: TGTGCCTGGAGTACCCCTCCGAGCAGGGACGGCTACACCTTC. Amino acids: CAWSTPPSRDGYTF. The chain couples TRBV30 to TRBJ1-2; D is possibly TRBD1 (5 bases). The CDR3 totals 14 residues. Germline assignment: CDR1 GTSNPN and CDR2 SVGIG (reference sequence). The V and J ends lost 2 bases and 8 bases respectively, with 18 bases between them.

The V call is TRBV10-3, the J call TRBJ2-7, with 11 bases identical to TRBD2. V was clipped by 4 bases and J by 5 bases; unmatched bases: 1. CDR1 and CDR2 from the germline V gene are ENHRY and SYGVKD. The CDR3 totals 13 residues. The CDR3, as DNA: TGTGCCATCAGTGTACTAGCGGGGGACGAGCAGTACTTC. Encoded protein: CAISVLAGDEQYF.

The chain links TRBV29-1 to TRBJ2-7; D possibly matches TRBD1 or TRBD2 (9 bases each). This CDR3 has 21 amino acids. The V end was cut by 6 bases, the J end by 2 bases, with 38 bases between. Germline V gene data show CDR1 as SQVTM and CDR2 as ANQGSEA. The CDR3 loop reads CSVPNRGRSASGISDAYEQYF. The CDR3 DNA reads TGCAGCGTCCCGAACAGGGGGCGTTCGGCTAGCGGGATCTCAGACGCCTACGAGCAGTACTTC.

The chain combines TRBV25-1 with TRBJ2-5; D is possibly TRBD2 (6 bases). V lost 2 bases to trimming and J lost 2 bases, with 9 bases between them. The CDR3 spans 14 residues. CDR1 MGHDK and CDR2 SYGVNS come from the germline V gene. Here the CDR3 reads CASSEHGSQETQYF. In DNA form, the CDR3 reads TGTGCCAGCAGTGAACACGGGAGTCAAGAGACCCAGTACTTC.

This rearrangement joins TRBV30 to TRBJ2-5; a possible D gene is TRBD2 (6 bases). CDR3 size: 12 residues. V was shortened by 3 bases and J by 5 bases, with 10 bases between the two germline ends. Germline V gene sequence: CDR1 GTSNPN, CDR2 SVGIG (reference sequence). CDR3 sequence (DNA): TGTGCCTGGAGGTCAGGGAGGGAGACCCAGTACTTC. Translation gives CAWRSGRETQYF.

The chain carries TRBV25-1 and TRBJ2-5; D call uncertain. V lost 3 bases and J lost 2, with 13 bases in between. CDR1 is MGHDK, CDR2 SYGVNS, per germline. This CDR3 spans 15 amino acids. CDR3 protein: CASSDPGQSQETQYF. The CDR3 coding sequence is TGTGCCAGCAGTGATCCGGGCCAATCGCAAGAGACCCAGTACTTC.

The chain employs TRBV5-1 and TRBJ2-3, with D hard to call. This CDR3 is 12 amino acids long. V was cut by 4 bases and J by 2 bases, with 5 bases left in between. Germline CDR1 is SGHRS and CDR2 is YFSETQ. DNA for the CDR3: TGCGCCAGCAGCGTCAACACAGATACGCAGTATTTT. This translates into CASSVNTDTQYF.

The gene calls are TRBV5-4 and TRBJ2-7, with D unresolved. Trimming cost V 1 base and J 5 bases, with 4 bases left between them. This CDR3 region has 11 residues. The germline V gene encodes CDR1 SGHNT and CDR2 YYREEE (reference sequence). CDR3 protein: CASSLYHEQYF. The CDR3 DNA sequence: TGTGCCAGCAGCTTGTACCACGAGCAGTACTTC. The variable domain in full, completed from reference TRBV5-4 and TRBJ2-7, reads ETGVTQSPTHLIKTRGQQVTLRCSSQSGHNTVSWYQQALGQGPQFIFQYYREEENGRGNFPPRFSGLQFPNYSSELNVNALELDDSALYLCASSLYHEQYFGPGTRLTVT.

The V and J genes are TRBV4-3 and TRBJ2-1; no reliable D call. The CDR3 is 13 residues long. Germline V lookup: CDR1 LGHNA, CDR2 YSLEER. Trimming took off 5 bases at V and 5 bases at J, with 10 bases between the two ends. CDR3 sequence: CASSFDSDNEQFF. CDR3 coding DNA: TGCGCCAGCAGCTTTGACTCAGACAATGAGCAGTTCTTC.

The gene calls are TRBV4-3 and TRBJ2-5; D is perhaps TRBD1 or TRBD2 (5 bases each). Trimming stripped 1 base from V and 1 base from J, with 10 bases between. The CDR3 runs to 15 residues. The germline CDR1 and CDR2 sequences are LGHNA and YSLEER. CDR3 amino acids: CASSQGVGTQETQYF. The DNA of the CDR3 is TGCGCCAGCAGCCAAGGTGTCGGGACCCAAGAGACCCAGTACTTC.

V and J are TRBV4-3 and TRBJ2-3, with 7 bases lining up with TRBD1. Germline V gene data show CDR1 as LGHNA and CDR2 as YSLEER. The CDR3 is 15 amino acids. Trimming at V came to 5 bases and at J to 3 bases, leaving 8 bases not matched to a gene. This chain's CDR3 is CASSLRTGETDTQYF. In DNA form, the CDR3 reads TGCGCCAGCAGCTTAAGGACAGGTGAAACAGATACGCAGTATTTT.

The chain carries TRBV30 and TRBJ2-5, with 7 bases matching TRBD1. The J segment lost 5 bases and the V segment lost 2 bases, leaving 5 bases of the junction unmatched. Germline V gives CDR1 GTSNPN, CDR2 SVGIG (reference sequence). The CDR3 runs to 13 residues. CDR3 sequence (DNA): TGTGCCTGGAGTAGAAGGGGGCAGGAGACCCAGTACTTC. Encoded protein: CAWSRRGQETQYF.

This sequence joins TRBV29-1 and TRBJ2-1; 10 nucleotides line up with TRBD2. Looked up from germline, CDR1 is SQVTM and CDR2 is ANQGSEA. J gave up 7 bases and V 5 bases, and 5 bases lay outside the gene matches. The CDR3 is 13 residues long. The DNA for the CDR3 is TGCAGCGTTTCCAGCGGGGGGGGGAATGAGCAGTTCTTC. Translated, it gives CSVSSGGGNEQFF.

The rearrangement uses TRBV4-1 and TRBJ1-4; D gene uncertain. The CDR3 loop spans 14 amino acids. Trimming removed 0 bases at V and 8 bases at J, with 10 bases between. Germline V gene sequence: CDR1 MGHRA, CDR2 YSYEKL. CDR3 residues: CASSQEGGIEKLFF. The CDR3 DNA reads TGCGCCAGCAGCCAAGAGGGCGGAATAGAAAAACTGTTTTTT.

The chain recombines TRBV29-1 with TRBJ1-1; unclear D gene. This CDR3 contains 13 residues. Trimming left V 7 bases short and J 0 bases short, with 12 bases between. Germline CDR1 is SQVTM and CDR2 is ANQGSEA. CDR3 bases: TGCAGCGAATCACAGAGCTTGAACACTGAAGCTTTCTTT. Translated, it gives CSESQSLNTEAFF.

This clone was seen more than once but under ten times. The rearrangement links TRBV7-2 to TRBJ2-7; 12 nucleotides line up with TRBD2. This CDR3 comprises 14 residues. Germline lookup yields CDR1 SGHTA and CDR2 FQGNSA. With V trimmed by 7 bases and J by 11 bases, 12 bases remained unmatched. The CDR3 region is CASTFRSSGREKYF. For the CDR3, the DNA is TGTGCCAGCACCTTTCGTTCTAGCGGGAGGGAAAAGTACTTC.

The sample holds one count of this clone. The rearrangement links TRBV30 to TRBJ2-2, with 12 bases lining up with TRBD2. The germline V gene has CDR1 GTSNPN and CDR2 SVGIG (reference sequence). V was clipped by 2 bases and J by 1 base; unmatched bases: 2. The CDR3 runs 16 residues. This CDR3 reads CAWSLTSGRNTGELFF. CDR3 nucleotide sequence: TGTGCCTGGAGTCTGACTAGCGGGAGGAACACCGGGGAGCTGTTTTTT.